This paragraph covers one T cell receptor beta chain sequence. This entry belongs to a study of control samples from healthy donors and cancer patients. Assay used: immunoSEQ multiplex PCR; TCRdb lists only in-frame clones, some missing. The repertoire holds roughly 100,000 clones, with just over 85% as singletons. Between the trimmed V and J ends, which lost 6 bases and 7 bases, there was a span of 4 bases. This CDR3 is 11 amino acids long. The germline V gene encodes CDR1 SNHLY and CDR2 FYNNEI. The sequenced sample was blood. The receptor was derived from a man between 25 and 39 years old in good health. V usage is TRBV2 and J usage is TRBJ1-6; D is ambiguous. The CDR3 protein is CASSKNSPLHF. DNA for the CDR3: TGTGCCAGCAGCAAAAATTCACCCCTCCACTTT.